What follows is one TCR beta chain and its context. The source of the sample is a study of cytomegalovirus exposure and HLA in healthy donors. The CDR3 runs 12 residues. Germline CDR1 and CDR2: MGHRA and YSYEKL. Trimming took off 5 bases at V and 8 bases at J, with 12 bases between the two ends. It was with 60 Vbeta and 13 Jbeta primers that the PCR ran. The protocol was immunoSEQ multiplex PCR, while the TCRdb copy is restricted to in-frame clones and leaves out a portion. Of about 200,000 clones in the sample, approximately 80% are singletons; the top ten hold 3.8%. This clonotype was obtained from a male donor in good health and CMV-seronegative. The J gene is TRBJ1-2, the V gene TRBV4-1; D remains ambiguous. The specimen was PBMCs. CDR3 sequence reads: CASSDLARGYTF. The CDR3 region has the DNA TGCGCCAGCAGCGATCTGGCGAGGGGCTACACCTTC.